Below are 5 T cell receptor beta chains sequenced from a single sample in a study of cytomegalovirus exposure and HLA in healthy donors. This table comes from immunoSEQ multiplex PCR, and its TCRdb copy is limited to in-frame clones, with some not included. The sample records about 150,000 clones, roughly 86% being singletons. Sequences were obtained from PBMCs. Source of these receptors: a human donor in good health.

In nucleotides, the CDR3 is TGCGCCAGCAGCCCCGAGGACGGAGGGTTCAATGGCTACACCTTC. As protein: CASSPEDGGFNGYTF. The chain links TRBV4-1 to TRBJ1-2; unclear D gene. Germline lookup yields CDR1 MGHRA and CDR2 YSYEKL. The CDR3 covers 15 residues. The germline V and J ends were trimmed by 4 bases and 6 bases, with 18 bases remaining between them.

The CDR3 loop reads CASSRFGLADDTDTQYF. DNA for the CDR3: TGCGCCAGCAGCCGATTTGGACTAGCGGACGACACAGATACGCAGTATTTT. The chain employs TRBV4-1 and TRBJ2-3; 10 bases fit TRBD2. This CDR3 region has 17 residues. V was clipped by 4 bases and J by 2 bases; unmatched bases: 9. Germline V gene sequence: CDR1 MGHRA, CDR2 YSYEKL.

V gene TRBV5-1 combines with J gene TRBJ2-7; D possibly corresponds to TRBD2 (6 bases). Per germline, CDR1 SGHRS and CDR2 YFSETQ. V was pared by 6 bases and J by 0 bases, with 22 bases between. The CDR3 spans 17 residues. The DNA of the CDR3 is TGCGCCAGCAAAGGACAACCAAGGGCTAGCGTCTCCTACGAGCAGTACTTC. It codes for CASKGQPRASVSYEQYF.

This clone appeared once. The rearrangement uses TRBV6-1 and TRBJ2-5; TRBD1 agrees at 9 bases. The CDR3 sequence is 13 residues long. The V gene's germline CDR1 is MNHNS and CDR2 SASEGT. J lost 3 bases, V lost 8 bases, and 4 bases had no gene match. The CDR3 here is CASGDRDKETQYF. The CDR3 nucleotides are TGTGCCAGCGGGGACAGGGATAAAGAGACCCAGTACTTC.

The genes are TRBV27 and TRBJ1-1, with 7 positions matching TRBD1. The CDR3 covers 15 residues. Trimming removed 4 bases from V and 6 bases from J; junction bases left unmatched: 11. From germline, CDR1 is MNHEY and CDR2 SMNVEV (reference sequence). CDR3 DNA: TGTGCCAGCAGTTCCCTCGACAGGGAGGTGCCTGAAGCTTTCTTT. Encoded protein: CASSSLDREVPEAFF.